The 6 T cell receptor beta chains presented below share a single source sample, sequenced in a study of blood T cells in healthy people across ages. The use of a sample-barcoded 5' primer and a J-beta primer mix characterized a second PCR of about 6 to 11 cycles. TCRdb re-called the 5' RACE reads with MiXCR, one entry per CDR3 protein. The sample gives 650,000 or so distinct CDR3 sequences, 52% of which show up once; roughly 13% is in the top ten. The specimen sequenced was blood. These receptor sequences come from a woman at least 80 years old in good health.

The gene calls are TRBV7-9 and TRBJ2-7; a weak D match, TRBD1 (5 bases). The CDR3 is made up of 15 amino acids. The V gene's germline CDR1 is SEHNR and CDR2 FQNEAQ (reference sequence). Trimming left V 0 bases short and J 2 bases short, with 11 bases between. This CDR3 is CASSLALTAAYEQYF. CDR3 coding DNA: TGTGCCAGCAGCTTAGCGCTGACAGCAGCCTACGAGCAGTACTTC.

This chain connects TRBV15 to TRBJ2-7, with no clear D. The DNA end is more similar to TRBJ2-5, so the J call may be wrong. CDR3 size: 13 residues. CDR1 is LNHNV and CDR2 is YYDKDF in the germline V gene (reference sequence). In DNA form, the CDR3 reads TGTGCCACCAGCAGAGATGCGCGGGAGACCCAGTACTTC. Translation: CATSRDARETQYF.

The CDR3 DNA reads TGTGCCAGCAGCACCCGGGACAGCTATGGCTACACCTTC. Its translation is CASSTRDSYGYTF. The chain is built from TRBV7-9 and TRBJ1-2; 7 positions agree with TRBD1. The CDR3 is 13 residues long. V dropped 5 bases and J dropped 4; count of bases not matched to a gene: 4. CDR1 is SEHNR and CDR2 is FQNEAQ in the germline V gene (reference sequence).

This clonotype appeared many times. V is TRBV28 and J is TRBJ2-4, with D uncertain. CDR1 and CDR2 from the germline V gene are MDHEN and SYDVKM. This CDR3 spans 15 amino acids. V lost 5 bases to trimming and J lost 0 bases, with 11 bases between them. In DNA, the CDR3 is TGTGCCAGCAGTCTGGTTACACTAGCCAAAAACATTCAGTACTTC. Protein: CASSLVTLAKNIQYF.

V gene TRBV15 combines with J gene TRBJ2-1; 8 bases map to TRBD2. This CDR3 contains 16 residues. V shed 3 bases and J 3 bases; nucleotides not matched to a gene: 7. Germline V gene sequence: CDR1 LNHNV, CDR2 YYDKDF (reference sequence). The CDR3 bases are TGTGCCACCAGCAGGCCAGGGCTAGCGGGCTACAATGAGCAGTTCTTC. Translation: CATSRPGLAGYNEQFF.

The rearrangement links TRBV29-1 to TRBJ2-1; D might be TRBD1 (5 bases). Trimming took 7 bases from V and 5 from J, leaving 15 bases between them. The germline CDR1 and CDR2 sequences are SQVTM and ANQGSEA. The CDR3 covers 13 residues. The CDR3 DNA sequence: TGCAGCGGTAACCCCCGCAGGGACAATGAGCAGTTCTTC. It encodes CSGNPRRDNEQFF.